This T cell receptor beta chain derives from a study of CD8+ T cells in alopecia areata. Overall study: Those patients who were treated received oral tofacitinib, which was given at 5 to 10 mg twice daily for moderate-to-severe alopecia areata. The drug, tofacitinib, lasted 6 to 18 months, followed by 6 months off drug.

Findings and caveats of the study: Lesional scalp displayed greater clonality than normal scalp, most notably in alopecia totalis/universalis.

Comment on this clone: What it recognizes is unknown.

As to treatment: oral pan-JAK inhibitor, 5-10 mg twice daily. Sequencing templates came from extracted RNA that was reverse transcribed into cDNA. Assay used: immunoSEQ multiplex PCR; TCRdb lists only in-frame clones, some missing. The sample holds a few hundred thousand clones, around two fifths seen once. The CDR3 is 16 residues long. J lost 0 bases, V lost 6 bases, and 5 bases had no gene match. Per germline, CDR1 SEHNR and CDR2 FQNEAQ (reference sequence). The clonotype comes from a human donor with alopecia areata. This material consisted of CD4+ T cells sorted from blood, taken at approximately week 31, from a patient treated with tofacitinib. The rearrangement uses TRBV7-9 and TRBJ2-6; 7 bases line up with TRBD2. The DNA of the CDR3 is TGTGCCAGCAGAGCGGGACGGCCCTCTGGGGCCAACGTCCTGACTTTC. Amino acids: CASRAGRPSGANVLTF.